The 9 T cell receptor beta chains in this list originate from one sample, sequenced in a study of CD8 T cells in ankylosing spondylitis. TCRdb reprocessed the 5' RACE reads with MiXCR, giving one entry per CDR3 protein. Altogether some 120,000 distinct CDR3 sequences are present, roughly 13% being singletons, with the ten largest covering around 3%. The sample consisted of blood, either unsorted or a sorted T cell fraction (not recorded which). The receptors come from a female donor with ankylosing spondylitis or in good health (not recorded which).

The chain links TRBV5-1 to TRBJ2-5; no firm D call. Trimming removed 0 bases at V and 0 bases at J, with 6 bases between. CDR3 length: 14 residues. Germline CDR1 SGHRS, CDR2 YFSETQ. CDR3 sequence reads: CASSLGEYQETQYF. The CDR3 DNA is TGCGCCAGCAGCTTGGGAGAGTACCAAGAGACCCAGTACTTC.

This clonotype has a count of ten or more. The rearrangement joins TRBV12-3 or TRBV12-4 to TRBJ1-2; TRBD1 matches 7 bases. V shed 2 bases, J shed 4 bases, and the junction held 4 bases outside the gene matches. CDR3 length equals 14 residues. The DNA of the CDR3 is TGTGCCAGCAGTTTAAACAGGGGAGGCTATGGCTACACCTTC. Translating gives CASSLNRGGYGYTF.

This clonotype was found many times. The chain employs TRBV14 and TRBJ2-3; D is unclear. The ends were cut back, 3 bases at V and 7 bases at J, with 5 bases in the middle. The length of the CDR3 is 11 residues. Germline V gene sequence: CDR1 SGHDN, CDR2 FVKESK. The DNA for the CDR3 is TGTGCCAGCAGCCATACTCATACGCAGTATTTT. It specifies CASSHTHTQYF.

Only a few counts were recorded for this clonotype. The J gene is TRBJ2-4, the V gene TRBV29-1; 11 bases are a match to TRBD2. This CDR3 comprises 15 residues. Trimming removed 6 bases from V and 2 bases from J; junction bases left unmatched: 6. Germline V gene lookup returns CDR1 SQVTM and CDR2 ANQGSEA. The chain's CDR3 is CSVAPSGGSKNIQYF. The CDR3 DNA is TGCAGCGTCGCCCCTAGCGGGGGGTCCAAAAACATTCAGTACTTC.

In its sample, this clonotype was seen many times. The CDR3 nucleotides are TGTGCCAGCAGCCAAGTCTTGGGCGCTAATCAGCCCCAGCATTTT. Protein product: CASSQVLGANQPQHF. This chain uses TRBV3-1 with TRBJ1-5, with D unclear. The CDR3 spans 15 residues. Germline V gene lookup returns CDR1 LGHDT and CDR2 YNNKEL (reference sequence). V lost 1 base and J 4 bases, leaving 11 bases between the germline ends.

This chain joins TRBV12-3 or TRBV12-4 and TRBJ1-2; D is unclear. Trimming stripped 4 bases from V and 0 bases from J, with 6 bases between. This CDR3 has 13 amino acids. The CDR3 here is CASSSSSNYGYTF. CDR3 DNA: TGTGCCAGCAGTTCCTCCTCTAACTATGGCTACACCTTC.

This chain joins TRBV10-3 and TRBJ2-7; 10 bases are a match to TRBD2. Per the germline V gene, CDR1 is ENHRY and CDR2 is SYGVKD. V dropped 4 bases and J dropped 5; count of bases not matched to a gene: 14. The CDR3 totals 17 residues. CDR3: CAISAWLNSGGIDEQYF. CDR3 nucleotide sequence: TGTGCCATCAGTGCTTGGTTGAATAGCGGGGGGATCGACGAGCAGTACTTC.

This chain links TRBV29-1 with TRBJ2-5, with D hard to call. The CDR3 extends over 10 amino acids. Germline V gives CDR1 SQVTM, CDR2 ANQGSEA. V was shortened by 3 bases and J by 7 bases, with 6 bases between the two germline ends. CDR3 sequence reads: CSVDDGTQYF. The CDR3 DNA reads TGCAGCGTTGATGATGGGACCCAGTACTTC.

The chain recombines TRBV12-3 or TRBV12-4 with TRBJ2-7, with 9 nucleotides matching TRBD1. The V gene end was trimmed by 3 bases and the J gene end by 6 bases; junction bases not matched to a gene: 12. CDR3 size: 16 residues. The CDR3 region has the DNA TGTGCCAGCAGTTTCCTTTCGGGACAGGGCCCGATCGAGCAGTACTTC. This encodes CASSFLSGQGPIEQYF.